This TCR beta chain appears in the sequencing data of a study of cytomegalovirus exposure and HLA in healthy donors. Study details: As an earlier analysis found, 150 million to 200 million T cells yielded 100 million to 130 million unique TCR beta sequences.

Healthy bone marrow donors formed the donor group. This PCR relied on a set of 60 Vbeta primers and 13 Jbeta primers. The data were produced by immunoSEQ multiplex PCR, yet TCRdb's version contains in-frame clones alone and is incomplete. The sample lists nearly 110,000 clones; roughly 80% were seen once. Findings and caveats of the study: A missense variant in DCLRE1C was later tied to TCR beta V- and J-gene trimming.

The germline gives CDR1 SEHNR, CDR2 FQNEAQ (reference sequence). This CDR3 comprises 14 residues. The V gene lost 9 bases and the J gene lost 8 bases, with 19 bases spanning the gap. About this clone itself: What it binds is not known. Other DNA sequences within the sample encode an identical CDR3.

Sequenced sample: PBMCs. This TCR came from a man between 25 and 39 years old in good health and CMV-seronegative. This chain uses TRBV7-9 with TRBJ1-4; D ambiguous. CDR3 nucleotides: TGTGCCAGTAGCACCACAAGTAGCCCAGAAAAACTGTTTTTT. Amino acids: CASSTTSSPEKLFF.